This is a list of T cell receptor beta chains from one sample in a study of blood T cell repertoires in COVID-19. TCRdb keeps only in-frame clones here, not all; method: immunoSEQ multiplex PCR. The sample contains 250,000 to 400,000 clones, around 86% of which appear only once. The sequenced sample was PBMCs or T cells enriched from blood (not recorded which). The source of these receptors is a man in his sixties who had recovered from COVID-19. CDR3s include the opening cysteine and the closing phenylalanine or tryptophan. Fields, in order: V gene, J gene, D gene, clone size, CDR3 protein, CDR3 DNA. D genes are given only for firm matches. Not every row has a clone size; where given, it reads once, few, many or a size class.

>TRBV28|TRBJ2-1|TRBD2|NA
CASSSPSSGRADDEQFF
TGTGCCAGCAGTTCCCCCTCTAGCGGGAGGGCCGATGATGAGCAGTTCTTC
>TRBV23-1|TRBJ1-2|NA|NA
CASSQPGGRVYGYTF
TGCGCCAGCAGTCAACCGGGGGGTAGGGTCTATGGCTACACCTTC
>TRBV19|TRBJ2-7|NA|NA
CASSIRQDMYEQYF
TGTGCCAGTAGTATTCGTCAGGACATGTACGAGCAGTACTTC
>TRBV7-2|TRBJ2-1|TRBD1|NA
CASSSTGTGAYNEQFF
TGTGCCAGCAGCTCGACCGGGACAGGGGCTTACAATGAGCAGTTCTTC
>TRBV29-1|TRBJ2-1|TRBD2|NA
CSVGTSGQLREQFF
TGCAGCGTTGGGACTAGCGGCCAACTGCGTGAGCAGTTCTTC
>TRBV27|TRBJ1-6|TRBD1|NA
CASSSGQGSNSPLHF
TGTGCCAGCAGTTCCGGACAGGGCTCCAATTCACCCCTCCACTTT
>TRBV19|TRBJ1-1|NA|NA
CASSASEGTEAFF
TGTGCCAGTAGTGCCTCGGAGGGAACTGAAGCTTTCTTT
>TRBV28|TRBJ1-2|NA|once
CASSSTALYGYTF
TGTGCCAGCAGTTCGACAGCCCTCTATGGCTACACCTTC
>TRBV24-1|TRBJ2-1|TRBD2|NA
CATSDFRTSDQSSYNEQFF
TGTGCCACCAGTGATTTTAGGACTAGCGACCAGAGCTCCTACAATGAGCAGTTCTTC
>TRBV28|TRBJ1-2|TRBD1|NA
CASSFPSSGTGQRTF
TGTGCCAGCAGTTTCCCCTCTTCCGGGACAGGGCAACGCACCTTC
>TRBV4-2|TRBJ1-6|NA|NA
CASSQEAGRNSPLHF
TGTGCCAGCAGCCAAGAGGCAGGGCGTAATTCACCCCTCCACTTT
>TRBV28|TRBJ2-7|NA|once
CASHPGWAGWEQYF
TGTGCCAGCCACCCAGGGTGGGCAGGGTGGGAGCAGTACTTC
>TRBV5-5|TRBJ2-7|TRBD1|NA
CASSLSYGTGYDEQYF
TGTGCCAGCAGCTTGAGTTACGGGACAGGATACGACGAGCAGTACTTC
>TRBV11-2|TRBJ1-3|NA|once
CASSLVFWSSGNTIYF
TGTGCCAGCAGCTTAGTTTTTTGGAGCTCTGGAAACACCATATATTTT
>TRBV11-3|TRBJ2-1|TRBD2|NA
CASSPHVASGRAYNEQFF
TGTGCCAGCAGCCCCCATGTGGCTAGCGGGAGGGCCTACAATGAGCAGTTCTTC
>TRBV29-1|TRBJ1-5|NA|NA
CSVVFQFNQPQHF
TGCAGCGTTGTTTTTCAGTTCAATCAGCCCCAGCATTTT
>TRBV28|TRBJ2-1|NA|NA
CASSLSFSSYNEQFF
TGTGCCAGCAGTTTATCGTTCTCCTCCTACAATGAGCAGTTCTTC
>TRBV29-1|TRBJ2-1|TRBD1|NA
CSLGTGSYNEQFF
TGCAGCCTAGGGACAGGGTCCTACAATGAGCAGTTCTTC
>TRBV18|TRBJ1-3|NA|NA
CASCSTVVGANTIYF
TGTGCCAGCTGCTCCACCGTCGTGGGAGCGAACACCATATATTTT
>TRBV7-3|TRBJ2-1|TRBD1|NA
CASSSQGVSYNEQFF
TGTGCCAGCAGCTCACAGGGGGTTTCCTACAATGAGCAGTTCTTC
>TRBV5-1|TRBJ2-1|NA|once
CASSRGAGALYNEQFF
TGCGCCAGCAGCCGGGGGGCAGGGGCCCTCTACAATGAGCAGTTCTTC
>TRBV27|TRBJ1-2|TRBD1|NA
CASSLSWAQQGAVPYGYTF
TGTGCCAGCAGTTTATCGTGGGCCCAACAGGGGGCGGTACCCTATGGCTACACCTTC
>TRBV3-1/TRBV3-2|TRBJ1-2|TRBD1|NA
CASSHINLPGQGINGYTF
TGTGCCAGCAGCCACATAAACTTACCGGGACAGGGTATTAATGGCTACACCTTC
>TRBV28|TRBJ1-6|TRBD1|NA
CASFGTANSPLHF
TGTGCCAGCTTCGGGACAGCCAATTCACCCCTCCACTTT
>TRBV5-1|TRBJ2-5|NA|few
CASSLGQPEETQYF
TGCGCCAGCAGCTTGGGACAGCCGGAAGAGACCCAGTACTTC
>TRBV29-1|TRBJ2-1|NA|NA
CSIRLPSSYNEQFF
TGCAGCATACGACTGCCCAGCTCCTACAATGAGCAGTTCTTC
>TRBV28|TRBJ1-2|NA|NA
CASSLLRVANYSYTF
TGTGCCAGCAGTTTGCTCCGGGTAGCTAACTATAGCTACACCTTC
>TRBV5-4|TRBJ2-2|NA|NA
CASSFGGLATPGTGELFF
TGTGCCAGCAGCTTTGGCGGGCTAGCGACCCCGGGCACCGGGGAGCTGTTTTTT
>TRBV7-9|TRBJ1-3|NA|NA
CASRPTQASGNTIYF
TGTGCCAGCAGACCTACACAGGCCTCTGGAAACACCATATATTTT
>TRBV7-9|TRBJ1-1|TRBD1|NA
CASSPYRPGQGVLRAEAFF
TGTGCCAGCAGCCCCTACCGACCGGGACAGGGGGTGCTTAGGGCGGAAGCTTTCTTT
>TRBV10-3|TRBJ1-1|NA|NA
CAISDSGLRNTEAFF
TGTGCCATCAGTGATTCGGGACTCAGGAACACTGAAGCTTTCTTT
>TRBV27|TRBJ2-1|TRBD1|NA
CASSAAPGQGPYEQFF
TGTGCCAGCAGTGCCGCCCCGGGACAGGGACCCTATGAGCAGTTCTTC
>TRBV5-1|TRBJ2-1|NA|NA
CASSQGTLALGGDEQFF
TGCGCCAGCAGCCAAGGGACACTAGCGTTAGGCGGGGATGAGCAGTTCTTC
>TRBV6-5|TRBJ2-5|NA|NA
CASSYLQDQETQYF
TGTGCCAGCAGTTACCTACAGGACCAAGAGACCCAGTACTTC
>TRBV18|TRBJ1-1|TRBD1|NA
CASSARQGTFEAFF
TGTGCCAGCTCCGCCCGACAGGGGACATTCGAAGCTTTCTTT
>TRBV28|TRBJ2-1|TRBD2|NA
CASSPSGTSGPKEQFF
TGTGCCAGCAGTCCTTCCGGGACTAGCGGGCCAAAAGAGCAGTTCTTC
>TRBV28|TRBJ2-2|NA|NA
CASSPAPRRATGELFF
TGTGCCAGCAGTCCAGCCCCTAGAAGAGCCACCGGGGAGCTGTTTTTT
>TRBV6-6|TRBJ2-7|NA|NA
CASTGQTFPYEQYF
TGTGCCAGCACCGGACAGACTTTTCCCTACGAGCAGTACTTC
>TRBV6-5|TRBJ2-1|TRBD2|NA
CASSYLATGGGYEQFF
TGTGCCAGCAGTTACCTCGCAACGGGAGGGGGATATGAGCAGTTCTTC
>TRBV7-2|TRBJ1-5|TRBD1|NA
CASSKGGADQPQHF
TGTGCCAGCAGCAAAGGGGGCGCGGATCAGCCCCAGCATTTT
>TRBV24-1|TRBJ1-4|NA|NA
CATSDSDNEKLFF
TGTGCCACCAGTGACAGCGATAATGAAAAACTGTTTTTT
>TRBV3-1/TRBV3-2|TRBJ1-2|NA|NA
CASSLDRTYGYTF
TGTGCCAGCAGTTTGGACAGAACCTATGGCTACACCTTC
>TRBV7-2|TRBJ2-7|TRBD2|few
CASSGSGRVSEQYF
TGTGCCAGCAGCGGTAGCGGGAGGGTTTCCGAGCAGTACTTC
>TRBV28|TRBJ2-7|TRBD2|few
CASSLAGEEYEQYF
TGTGCCAGCAGTTTAGCGGGGGAGGAATACGAGCAGTACTTC